This T cell receptor (beta chain) was found in a study of OX40 agonist ivuxolimab in advanced cancers. Study information: Participants could have had prior anti-PD-1, anti-PD-L1 or anti-CTLA-4 therapy, and roughly 39% had some.

Excluded were patients having autoimmune disease history or systemic immunosuppression. Study-level findings and limits: Relative to CD4+, CD8+ T cells held more expanded clones on average.

The repertoire was sequenced with immunoSEQ multiplex PCR; TCRdb's copy has only in-frame clones and lacks some. The table records tens of thousands of clones, roughly 92% of them present only once. Germline V gene data show CDR1 as MNHEY and CDR2 as SVGAGI. The CDR3 length is 15 residues. The ends were cut back, 0 bases at V and 7 bases at J, with 13 bases in the middle. In regard to this clone: Its matching antigen is unknown.

The specimen was CD4+ or CD8+ T cells sorted from blood, collected in a trial of the OX40 agonist ivuxolimab. This chain joins TRBV6-5 and TRBJ1-5, with D possibly being TRBD1 (6 bases). The receptor comes from an adult with an advanced solid tumor such as melanoma, head and neck, liver or kidney cancer. CDR3 sequence (DNA): TGTGCCAGCAGTTACTCGAACAGGGCGGGGCAGCCCCAGCATTTT. Its translation: CASSYSNRAGQPQHF.